This is a list of T cell receptor beta chains from one sample in a study of T cell repertoires in cytomegalovirus infection. In TCRdb, the reads were re-called with MiXCR into one record per CDR3 protein. The table includes over 300,000 distinct CDR3 sequences, around a tenth detected once. The sample comprised PBMCs. These TCRs come from a human donor in good health (CMV status not recorded). Some clones in this sample may be carry-over from other donors' samples. The CDR3 runs from the conserved cysteine through the conserved F or W. D genes are given only for firm matches. Size values are once, few and many counts, or a class for expanded clones, and some rows have none.

>TRBD2|TRBV27|many|TRBJ2-1
TGTGCCAGCAGTCCACTAGCGGGAGGTTTTGGTGAGCAGTTCTTC
CASSPLAGGFGEQFF
>-|TRBV7-9|many|TRBJ1-6
TGTGCCAGCAGACCACCCATATCAGGGGCCAGCTCCTATAATTCACCCCTCCACTTT
CASRPPISGASSYNSPLHF
>-|TRBV7-6|-|TRBJ2-7
TGTGCCAGCAGCTCGGCTAGAAGGTACGAGCAGTACTTC
CASSSARRYEQYF
>-|TRBV11-2|-|TRBJ2-2
TGTGCCAGCAGGGGTACAAGAAACACCGGGGAGCTGTTTTTT
CASRGTRNTGELFF
>-|TRBV2|-|TRBJ2-5
TGTGCCAGCGGAAGGGGAGGAGAGACCCAGTACTTC
CASGRGGETQYF
>-|TRBV4-3|few|TRBJ1-2
TGCGCCAGCAGCCAAGTTAATCCTTTTAGGGGCGAAAGCTATGGCTACACCTTC
CASSQVNPFRGESYGYTF
>-|TRBV7-2|many|TRBJ2-2
TGTGCCAGCAGCTTAGTGGCTACTCGAGGCACCGGGGAGCTGTTTTTT
CASSLVATRGTGELFF
>-|TRBV28|few|TRBJ1-5
TGTGCCAGCAGCCCATGGGGGGGCTCTAGCAACAATCAGCCCCAGCATTTT
CASSPWGGSSNNQPQHF
>-|TRBV6-6|-|TRBJ1-5
TGTGCCAGCAGTTACTTCCTCAGGGCTGGCAATCAGCCCCAGCATTTT
CASSYFLRAGNQPQHF
>TRBD2|TRBV6-2/TRBV6-3|few|TRBJ2-1
TGTGCCAGCAGTTTCCTGGCGCCTAGCGGCCGAAACAATGAGCAGTTCTTC
CASSFLAPSGRNNEQFF
>-|TRBV6-2/TRBV6-3|few|TRBJ2-1
TGTGCCAGCAGTTACGGGCGGGGCTACAATGAGCAGTTCTTC
CASSYGRGYNEQFF
>-|TRBV7-2|few|TRBJ1-1
TGTGCCAGCAGTCATCCGGGACCGATGAACACTGAAGCTTTCTTT
CASSHPGPMNTEAFF
>TRBD2|TRBV7-9|many|TRBJ2-7
TGTGCCAGCAGCCCCCCTGGGGCTAGCGGGGCCTACGAGCAGTACTTC
CASSPPGASGAYEQYF
>TRBD2|TRBV7-2|-|TRBJ2-5
TGTGCCAGCAGCCCCCTCGGGGGGGCCCAAGAGACCCAGTACTTC
CASSPLGGAQETQYF
>-|TRBV12-3/TRBV12-4|many|TRBJ1-2
TGTGCCAGCAGTTTGGAGTTTGGCTACACCTTC
CASSLEFGYTF
>-|TRBV11-1|few|TRBJ2-1
TGTGCCAGCAGCTTAGCTCCGGGGGCTCACAATGAGCAGTTCTTC
CASSLAPGAHNEQFF
>TRBD1|TRBV7-2|many|TRBJ2-7
TGTGCCAGCAGCCGCACCCGGGACAGGCTCTACGAGCAGTACTTC
CASSRTRDRLYEQYF
>-|TRBV6-2/TRBV6-3|-|TRBJ2-5
TGTGCCAGCAGTTACTGGGGCGGGGCTCTCCAAGAGACCCAGTACTTC
CASSYWGGALQETQYF
>-|TRBV7-2|many|TRBJ1-3
TGTGCCAGCAGCTTAATTAGAGGGACGTCGGACTCTGGAAACACCATATATTTT
CASSLIRGTSDSGNTIYF
>-|TRBV5-6|-|TRBJ2-1
TGTGCCAGCAGCTTGTATAACGACGACCAGTTCTTC
CASSLYNDDQFF
>TRBD1|TRBV10-2|few|TRBJ2-3
TGCGCCAGCAGGGACAGGGCCTCTTGGTGGTATTTT
CASRDRASWWYF
>-|TRBV7-6|few|TRBJ1-1
TGTGCCAGCGCACAGGGGAACACTGAAGCTTTCTTT
CASAQGNTEAFF
>-|TRBV3-1|many|TRBJ2-1
TGTGCCAGCAGCCAAGAGGGGGCATCAGGCAATGAGCAGTTCTTC
CASSQEGASGNEQFF
>-|TRBV12-3/TRBV12-4|many|TRBJ2-7
TGTGCCAGCAGTTTTAGGGGAAACTACGAGCAGTACTTC
CASSFRGNYEQYF
>-|TRBV12-3/TRBV12-4|many|TRBJ2-5
TGTGCCAGCAGCTGGGGACAACCCCAAGAGACCCAGTACTTC
CASSWGQPQETQYF
>TRBD1|TRBV12-5|many|TRBJ2-1
TGTGCTAGTGGGCTCAGACAGGGGGCAAATGAGCAGTTCTTC
CASGLRQGANEQFF
>TRBD1|TRBV7-2|many|TRBJ1-5
TGTGCCAGCAGCTTGAACGGTCTGGACAGGGTTGATCAGCCCCAGCATTTT
CASSLNGLDRVDQPQHF
>TRBD2|TRBV6-1|many|TRBJ2-3
TGTGCCAGCAGTGAGAGGACTAGCGGGAGAAGCACAGATACGCAGTATTTT
CASSERTSGRSTDTQYF
>-|TRBV12-3/TRBV12-4|few|TRBJ1-4
TGTGCCAGCAGCTCCGTTGAAAAACTGTTTTTT
CASSSVEKLFF
>-|TRBV7-9|few|TRBJ2-3
TGTGCCAGCAGCATCCTCAGGGGAACGTTCACAGATACGCAGTATTTT
CASSILRGTFTDTQYF
>TRBD2|TRBV20-1|few|TRBJ2-7
TGCAGTGTAGGCGGGAGGAACTACGAGCAGTACTTC
CSVGGRNYEQYF
>TRBD2|TRBV7-2|many|TRBJ2-5
TGTGCCAGCAGCATAGGACTAGCGGGGCTCCAAGAGACCCAGTACTTC
CASSIGLAGLQETQYF
>-|TRBV7-9|many|TRBJ1-5
TGTGCCAGCAGCTTAGCCGCTGGTCAGCCCCAGCATTTT
CASSLAAGQPQHF
>TRBD1|TRBV7-2|many|TRBJ2-7
TGTGCCAGCAGACAAACCGGGACAGGGGGCAGCGAGCAGTACTTC
CASRQTGTGGSEQYF
>-|TRBV5-1|few|TRBJ2-4
TGCGCCAGCAGCTTGGTTGGGGGAAACATTCAGTACTTC
CASSLVGGNIQYF
>-|TRBV9|few|TRBJ1-6
TGTGCCAGCAGCACGCGCTGGGGTGCTTCACCCCTCCACTTT
CASSTRWGASPLHF
>-|TRBV7-3|many|TRBJ2-1
TGTGCCAGCAGCTTCGACGCCTTCAATGAGCAGTTCTTC
CASSFDAFNEQFF
>-|TRBV6-2/TRBV6-3|-|TRBJ1-2
TGTGCCAGCAGTTATAGTTCGAGGGACCCGGATGGCTACACCTTC
CASSYSSRDPDGYTF
>-|TRBV10-3|many|TRBJ1-5
TGTGCCATCTCCGGGCAGCGCAATCAGCCCCAGCATTTT
CAISGQRNQPQHF
>-|TRBV6-2/TRBV6-3|-|TRBJ2-1
TGTGCCAGCACCACCGGGAGCGCCTACAATGAGCAGTTCTTC
CASTTGSAYNEQFF
>-|TRBV6-2/TRBV6-3|-|TRBJ2-2
TGTGCCAGCACCATCGTCACAGGGACAACGAACACCGGGGAGCTGTTTTTT
CASTIVTGTTNTGELFF
>-|TRBV18|-|TRBJ1-1
TGTGCCAGCTCAGACCAGGGAGGAGGCACTGAAGCTTTCTTT
CASSDQGGGTEAFF
>-|TRBV7-2|many|TRBJ1-5
TGTGCCAGCAGCCCCCGACAGGCCTATAGCAATCAGCCCCAGCATTTT
CASSPRQAYSNQPQHF